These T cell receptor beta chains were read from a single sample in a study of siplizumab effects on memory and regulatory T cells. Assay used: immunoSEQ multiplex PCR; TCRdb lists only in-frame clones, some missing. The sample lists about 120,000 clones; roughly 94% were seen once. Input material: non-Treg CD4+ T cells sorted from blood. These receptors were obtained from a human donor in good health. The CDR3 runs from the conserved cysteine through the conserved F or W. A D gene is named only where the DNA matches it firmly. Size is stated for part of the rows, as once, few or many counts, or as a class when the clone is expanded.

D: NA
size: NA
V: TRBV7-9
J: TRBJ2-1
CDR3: CASSLVALYNEQFF
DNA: TGTGCCAGCAGCTTAGTGGCCTTGTACAATGAGCAGTTCTTC

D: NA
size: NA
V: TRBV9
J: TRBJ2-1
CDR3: CASSVGAAYPYNEQFF
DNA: TGTGCCAGCAGCGTAGGGGCAGCTTATCCCTACAATGAGCAGTTCTTC

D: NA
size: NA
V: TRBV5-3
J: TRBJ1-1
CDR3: CARSRWDGMNTEAFF
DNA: TGTGCCAGAAGCCGCTGGGACGGCATGAACACTGAAGCTTTCTTT

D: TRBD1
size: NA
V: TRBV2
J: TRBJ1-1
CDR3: CASRDRVHTEAFF
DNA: TGTGCCAGCAGAGACAGGGTCCACACTGAAGCTTTCTTT

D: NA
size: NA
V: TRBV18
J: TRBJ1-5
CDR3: CASSPPSGGGQPQHF
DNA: TGTGCCAGCTCACCACCGTCGGGGGGGGGTCAGCCCCAGCATTTT

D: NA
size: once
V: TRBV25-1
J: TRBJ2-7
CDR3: CASSRPGPLNEQYF
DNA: TGTGCCAGCAGTCGACCGGGGCCTCTCAACGAGCAGTACTTC

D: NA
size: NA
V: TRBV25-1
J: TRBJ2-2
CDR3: CASSEYWGLSGELFF
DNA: TGTGCCAGCAGTGAATATTGGGGGCTCAGCGGGGAGCTGTTTTTT

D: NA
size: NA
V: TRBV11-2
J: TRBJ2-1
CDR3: CASSFRGSSYNEQFF
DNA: TGTGCCAGCAGCTTTAGGGGGAGTTCCTACAATGAGCAGTTCTTC

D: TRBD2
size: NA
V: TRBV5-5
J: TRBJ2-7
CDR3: CASSFSGLPSYEQYF
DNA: TGTGCCAGCAGCTTCTCGGGACTACCCTCCTACGAGCAGTACTTC

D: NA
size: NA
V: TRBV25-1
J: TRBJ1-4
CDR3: CASSESGLPNEKLFF
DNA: TGTGCCAGCAGTGAATCCGGACTACCTAATGAAAAACTGTTTTTT

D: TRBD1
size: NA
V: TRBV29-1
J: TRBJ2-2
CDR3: CSVHFPPDRVSGELFF
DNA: TGCAGCGTTCACTTTCCCCCGGACAGGGTTTCCGGGGAGCTGTTTTTT

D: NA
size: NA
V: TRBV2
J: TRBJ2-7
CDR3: CASSGDTSSYEQYF
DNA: TGTGCCAGCAGTGGGGACACGTCCTCCTACGAGCAGTACTTC

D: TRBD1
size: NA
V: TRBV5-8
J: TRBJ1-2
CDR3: CASSRWSQGGNYYGYTF
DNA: TGTGCCAGCAGCCGTTGGTCGCAGGGGGGGAATTACTATGGCTACACCTTC

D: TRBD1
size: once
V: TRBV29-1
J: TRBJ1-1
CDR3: CSAVGQMNTEAFF
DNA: TGCAGCGCTGTGGGACAGATGAACACTGAAGCTTTCTTT

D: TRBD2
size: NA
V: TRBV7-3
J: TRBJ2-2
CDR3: CASSLVGGTSSRTGELFF
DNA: TGTGCCAGCAGCTTAGTCGGCGGGACTAGCAGTCGCACCGGGGAGCTGTTTTTT

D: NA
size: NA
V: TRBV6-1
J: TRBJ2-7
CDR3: CASVWGTYEQYF
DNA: TGTGCCAGCGTATGGGGAACCTACGAGCAGTACTTC

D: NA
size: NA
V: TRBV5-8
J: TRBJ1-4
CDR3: CASSSDTRGGNEKLFF
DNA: TGTGCCAGCAGCTCTGACACCCGCGGGGGTAATGAAAAACTGTTTTTT

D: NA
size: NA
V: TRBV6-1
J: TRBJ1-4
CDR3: CASSELEKLFF
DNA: TGTGCCAGCAGTGAATTGGAAAAACTGTTTTTT

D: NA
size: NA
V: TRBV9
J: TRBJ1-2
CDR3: CASSAPKDRYYGYTF
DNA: TGTGCCAGCAGCGCTCCGAAGGACAGATACTATGGCTACACCTTC

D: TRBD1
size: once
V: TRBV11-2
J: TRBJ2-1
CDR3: CASSPGTGVHEQFF
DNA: TGTGCCAGCAGCCCCGGGACAGGGGTACATGAGCAGTTCTTC

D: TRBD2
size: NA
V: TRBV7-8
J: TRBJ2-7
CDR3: CASSPARTSGRIEQYF
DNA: TGTGCCAGCAGCCCCGCCCGGACTAGCGGGAGGATCGAGCAGTACTTC

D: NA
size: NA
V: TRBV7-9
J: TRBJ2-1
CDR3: CASSLWRGVWNEQFF
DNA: TGTGCCAGCAGCTTGTGGAGGGGTGTTTGGAATGAGCAGTTCTTC

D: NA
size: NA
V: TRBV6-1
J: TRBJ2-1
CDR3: CASSEGGTSHEQFF
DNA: TGTGCCAGCAGTGAAGGGGGAACATCCCATGAGCAGTTCTTC

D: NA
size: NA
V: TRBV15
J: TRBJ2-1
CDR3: CATSRVLMRSSSYNEQFF
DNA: TGTGCCACCAGCAGGGTACTGATGCGGAGCAGCTCCTACAATGAGCAGTTCTTC

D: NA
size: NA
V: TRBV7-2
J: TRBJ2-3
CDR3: CASSLQGRVADTQYF
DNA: TGTGCCAGCAGCTTACAGGGCAGGGTTGCAGATACGCAGTATTTT

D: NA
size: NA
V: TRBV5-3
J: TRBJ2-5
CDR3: CARRGYQETQYF
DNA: TGTGCCAGAAGGGGGTACCAAGAGACCCAGTACTTC

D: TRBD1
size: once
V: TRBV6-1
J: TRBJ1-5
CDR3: CASVPLTGSNQPQHF
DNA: TGTGCCAGCGTCCCCCTGACAGGGAGCAATCAGCCCCAGCATTTT

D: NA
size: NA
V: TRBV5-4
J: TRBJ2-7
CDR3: CASSLSPGGQYEQYF
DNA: TGTGCCAGCAGCTTATCCCCCGGGGGCCAATACGAGCAGTACTTC

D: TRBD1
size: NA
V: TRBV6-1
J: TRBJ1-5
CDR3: CASSDRGNQPQHF
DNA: TGTGCCAGCAGTGACAGGGGGAATCAGCCCCAGCATTTT

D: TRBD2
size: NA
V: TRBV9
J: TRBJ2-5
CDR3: CASSIGTSGGQETQYF
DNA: TGTGCCAGCAGCATTGGGACTAGCGGGGGGCAAGAGACCCAGTACTTC

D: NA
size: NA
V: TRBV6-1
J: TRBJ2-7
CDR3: CASRKSYEQYF
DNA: TGTGCCAGCAGGAAATCCTACGAGCAGTACTTC

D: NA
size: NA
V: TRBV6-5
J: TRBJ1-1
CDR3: CASSLRFYTEAFF
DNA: TGTGCCAGCAGTCTTCGTTTTTACACTGAAGCTTTCTTT

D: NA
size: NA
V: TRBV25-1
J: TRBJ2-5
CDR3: CASSESHGGWETQYF
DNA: TGTGCCAGCAGTGAATCCCACGGAGGGTGGGAGACCCAGTACTTC

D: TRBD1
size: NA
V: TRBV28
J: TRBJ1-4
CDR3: CASSSGQGEKLFF
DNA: TGTGCCAGCAGTTCGGGACAGGGAGAAAAACTGTTTTTT

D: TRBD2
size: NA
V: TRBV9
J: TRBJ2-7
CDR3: CASSVRTSGGNEQYF
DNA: TGTGCCAGCAGCGTCCGGACTAGCGGGGGAAACGAGCAGTACTTC

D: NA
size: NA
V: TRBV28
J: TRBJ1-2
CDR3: CASSPDRSYTF
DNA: TGTGCCAGCAGTCCCGACAGGAGCTACACCTTC

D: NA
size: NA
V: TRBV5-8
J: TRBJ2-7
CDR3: CASSSFRYEQYF
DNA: TGTGCCAGCAGCTCCTTCAGATACGAGCAGTACTTC

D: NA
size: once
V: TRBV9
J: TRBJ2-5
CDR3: CASSPSLVEGETQYF
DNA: TGTGCCAGCAGCCCCTCTCTGGTGGAGGGAGAGACCCAGTACTTC

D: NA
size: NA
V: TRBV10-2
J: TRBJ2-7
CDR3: CASSEDRSYEQYF
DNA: TGCGCCAGCAGTGAGGACCGCTCCTACGAGCAGTACTTC

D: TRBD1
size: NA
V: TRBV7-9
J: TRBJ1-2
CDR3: CASSLSDRDAYGYTF
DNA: TGTGCCAGCAGCTTATCGGACAGGGACGCCTATGGCTACACCTTC

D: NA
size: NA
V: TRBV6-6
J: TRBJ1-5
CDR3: CASNQLGISSNQPQHF
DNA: TGTGCCAGCAATCAATTGGGAATTTCTAGCAATCAGCCCCAGCATTTT

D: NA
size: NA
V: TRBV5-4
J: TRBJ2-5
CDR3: CASSLNSQETQYF
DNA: TGTGCCAGCAGCTTGAACAGCCAAGAGACCCAGTACTTC

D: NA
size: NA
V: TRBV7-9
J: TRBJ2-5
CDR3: CASSLGSQGKFQETQYF
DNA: TGTGCCAGCAGCTTAGGTTCGCAGGGGAAGTTCCAAGAGACCCAGTACTTC

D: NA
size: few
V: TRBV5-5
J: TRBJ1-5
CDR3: CASSRAFIAGQPQHF
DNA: TGTGCCAGCAGCCGAGCTTTTATAGCTGGTCAGCCCCAGCATTTT

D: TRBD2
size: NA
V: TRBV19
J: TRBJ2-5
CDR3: CASSIRLAGMYQETQYF
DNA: TGTGCCAGTAGTATTCGGCTAGCGGGGATGTACCAAGAGACCCAGTACTTC